This T cell receptor (beta chain) originates from a study of regulatory T cells in long-lasting Graves disease. Both iRepertoire HTBI primers and Arm-PCR of CDR3 regions were used to build the TCR beta libraries. TCRdb recomputed calls from the multiplex PCR reads with MiXCR, one row per CDR3 protein. Of about 460,000 distinct CDR3 sequences detected, approximately 22% appear once; the ten largest clones hold less than 15%. As for time point: persistent/refractory GD, antithyroid drugs over 5 years with positive TRAb. Preparation of the TCR library used RNA extracted from PBMCs. The V and J ends lost 5 bases and 14 bases respectively, with 22 bases between them. CDR1 and CDR2 (germline): MNHEY, SVGEGT. CDR3 length equals 14 residues.

The material was peripheral blood mononuclear cells (PBMCs), obtained when the disease was refractory, from a patient treated with antithyroid drugs. The TCR was taken from a female donor with Graves disease. The chain couples TRBV6-2 or TRBV6-3 to TRBJ1-5, with D possibly being TRBD1 (5 bases). Here the CDR3 reads CASSEPGGGVIKHF. CDR3 sequence (DNA): TGTGCCAGCAGTGAACCTGGGGGGGGGGTGATTAAGCATTTT.